The rows below give T cell receptor beta chains drawn from one sample of a study of blood T cell repertoires in COVID-19. The repertoire was sequenced with immunoSEQ multiplex PCR; TCRdb's copy has only in-frame clones and lacks some. The data hold fewer than 500,000 clones, with about 85% observed a single time. Specimen: PBMCs or T cells enriched from blood (not recorded which). The source of these receptors is a young woman with acute COVID-19. The CDR3 runs from the conserved cysteine through the conserved F or W.

V	J	CDR3
TRBV23-1	TRBJ1-2	CASSRFRGRRGYTF
TRBV5-1	TRBJ2-5	CASSLGAARETQYF
TRBV12-5	TRBJ1-2	CASGRGYGHGYTF
TRBV7-8	TRBJ2-1	CASSLAGSPRVLKGEQFF
TRBV18	TRBJ2-6	CASSPKQGGGSGANVLTF
TRBV7-9	TRBJ2-1	CASSLILVSGESYNEQFF
TRBV9	TRBJ2-3	CASSEPLAGGPDTQYF
TRBV14	TRBJ2-3	CASRRTSGGLLSTDTQYF
TRBV3-1/TRBV3-2	TRBJ1-6	CASSQVGGNNSPLHF
TRBV7-2	TRBJ1-5	CASSLGGTVYSNQPQHF
TRBV7-3	TRBJ1-1	CASSSAGGEAFF
TRBV3-1/TRBV3-2	TRBJ2-2	CASSQDGGVGARGELFF
TRBV5-1	TRBJ2-5	CASTRGTQETQYF
TRBV2	TRBJ1-3	CASSEGQGYGNTIYF
TRBV7-8	TRBJ2-7	CASSPAQVYEQYF
TRBV2	TRBJ1-4	CASSEPGRAKLFF
TRBV7-9	TRBJ1-1	CASSLVQGQPNTEAFF
TRBV3-1/TRBV3-2	TRBJ1-1	CASSQEVGSQGGATEAFF
TRBV18	TRBJ2-2	CASSPIENTGELFF
TRBV7-2	TRBJ1-6	CASSLEAGTSSPLHF
TRBV10-1	TRBJ2-7	CASSPSPSGEQYF
TRBV7-9	TRBJ2-1	CASSLITSGRGEQFF
TRBV7-2	TRBJ1-1	CASSPGQGNTEAFF
TRBV6-5	TRBJ2-1	CASSLGDNYNEQFF
TRBV15	TRBJ1-4	CATSGQGAITNEKLFF
TRBV10-3	TRBJ1-3	CAISESLSISGNTIYF
TRBV9	TRBJ2-7	CASSLTTGNEQYF
TRBV6-5	TRBJ1-3	CASRGQGGNTIYF
TRBV6-6	TRBJ1-6	CASSRQGAVYNSPLHF
TRBV10-3	TRBJ2-7	CAISDGGVTYEQYF
TRBV19	TRBJ1-2	CASIGGDHYGYTF
TRBV10-2	TRBJ1-6	CASSLTHQSPLHF
TRBV7-9	TRBJ2-5	CASSQDKAGETQYF
TRBV7-9	TRBJ1-2	CASSLSGSFTVYGYTF
TRBV5-8	TRBJ2-7	CASSLRLTSGYEQYF
TRBV10-3	TRBJ2-7	CAISEEEAAEYEQYF
TRBV11-3	TRBJ2-6	CASSPTGAGANVLTF
TRBV28	TRBJ1-5	CASSNSGQGDGQPQHF
TRBV7-9	TRBJ1-6	CASSLEGGLGSPLHF
TRBV4-3	TRBJ1-4	CASSPGQGRANEKLFF
TRBV4-1	TRBJ1-4	CASSQDQGGNEKLFF
TRBV2	TRBJ1-1	CASSKDSTMNTEAFF
TRBV5-1	TRBJ2-7	CASSSGAYEQYF
TRBV11-3	TRBJ2-1	CASSRGSSYNEQFF
TRBV5-1	TRBJ2-3	CASSLGLAGGRSTDTQYF
TRBV11-2	TRBJ2-7	CASSFDRLGGYEQYF
TRBV7-9	TRBJ2-2	CASSPSSLAGANTGELFF
TRBV5-1	TRBJ2-3	CASSLVSGSADTQYF
TRBV27	TRBJ1-5	CASSSTGNQPQHF